The TCR beta chain under discussion was sequenced for a study of OX40 agonist ivuxolimab in advanced cancers. Data came from immunoSEQ multiplex PCR; TCRdb stores just in-frame clones and leaves some out. The table includes fewer than 80,000 clones, roughly nine tenths detected once. Germline V gene sequence: CDR1 SGHTA, CDR2 FQGTGA. The V gene lost 2 bases and the J gene lost 4 bases, with 12 bases spanning the gap. The CDR3 runs to 15 residues. The V and J genes are TRBV7-3 and TRBJ1-5; D is possibly TRBD1 (5 bases). The receptor was derived from an adult with an advanced solid tumor such as melanoma, head and neck, liver or kidney cancer. The starting material was CD4+ or CD8+ T cells sorted from blood, obtained in a trial of the OX40 agonist ivuxolimab. CDR3 in amino acids: CASSLQGAGNQPQHF. The CDR3 DNA is TGTGCCAGCAGCTTACAAGGGGCTGGGAATCAGCCCCAGCATTTT.